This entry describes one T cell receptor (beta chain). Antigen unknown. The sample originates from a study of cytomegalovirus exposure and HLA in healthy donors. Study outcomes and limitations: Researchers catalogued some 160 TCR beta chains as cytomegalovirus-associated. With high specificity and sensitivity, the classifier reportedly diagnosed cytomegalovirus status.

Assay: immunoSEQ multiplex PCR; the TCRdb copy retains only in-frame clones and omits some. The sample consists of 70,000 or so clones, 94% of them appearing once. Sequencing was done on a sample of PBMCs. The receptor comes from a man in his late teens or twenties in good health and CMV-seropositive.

In nucleotides, the CDR3 is TGTGCCAGCGGCCTAGCTGAGTACAATGAGCAGTTCTTC. It codes for CASGLAEYNEQFF. The V gene is TRBV2, the J gene TRBJ2-1; maybe TRBD2 (5 bases). This CDR3 is 13 amino acids long. The V gene lost 8 bases and the J gene lost 4 bases, with 12 bases spanning the gap. The germline V gene encodes CDR1 SNHLY and CDR2 FYNNEI.